The rows below give T cell receptor beta chains drawn from one sample of a study of Ad26.COV2.S vaccination and SARS-CoV-2 variants. TCRdb's copy holds only in-frame clones and misses some; the assay was immunoSEQ multiplex PCR. The repertoire holds 350,000 to 500,000 clones, with roughly 90% as singletons. Source: peripheral blood, taken in a trial of Ad26.COV2.S vaccine versus placebo. These receptors came from a person aged 18-60 years who received the Ad26.COV2.S COVID-19 vaccine or a placebo. Both conserved end residues are part of each CDR3. D genes are given only for firm matches. Expanded clones get a size class; other rows say once, few or many, or leave the size out.

CDR3 protein,CDR3 DNA,D gene,clone size,V gene,J gene
CASSPPGTTSLLGYGEQYF,TGTGCCAGCAGCCCCCCCGGGACTACCTCCCTTTTGGGGTACGGGGAGCAGTACTTC,TRBD2,NA,TRBV9,TRBJ2-7
CASTPRSVGTLSTEAFF,TGTGCCAGTACCCCGAGATCGGTAGGGACTTTGAGCACTGAAGCTTTCTTT,NA,NA,TRBV19,TRBJ1-1
CASGKTGLYEKLFF,TGCGCCAGCGGAAAAACAGGGCTGTATGAAAAACTGTTTTTT,NA,NA,TRBV5-1,TRBJ1-4
CAISEYTGDEQFF,TGTGCCATCAGTGAGTATACAGGGGATGAGCAGTTCTTC,TRBD1,NA,TRBV10-3,TRBJ2-1
CASSDGVNQPQHF,TGTGCCAGCAGCGATGGGGTAAATCAGCCCCAGCATTTT,NA,NA,TRBV11-2,TRBJ1-5
CASSLDRVRGYTF,TGTGCCAGCAGTTTAGACAGGGTTCGTGGCTACACCTTC,TRBD1,NA,TRBV27,TRBJ1-2
CASSLAGFSTGELFF,TGTGCCAGCAGCTTAGCGGGTTTTAGCACCGGGGAGCTGTTTTTT,NA,NA,TRBV7-9,TRBJ2-2
CASSQEDRDLENSPLHF,TGTGCCAGCAGCCAAGAGGACAGGGACCTCGAGAATTCACCCCTCCACTTT,TRBD1,NA,TRBV4-2,TRBJ1-6
CASSLLGTDFNEKLFF,TGTGCCAGCAGTTTATTGGGGACAGATTTTAATGAAAAACTGTTTTTT,TRBD1,NA,TRBV27,TRBJ1-4
CASKTGTSGIGEQFF,TGCGCCAGCAAAACCGGGACTAGCGGGATTGGTGAGCAGTTCTTC,TRBD2,NA,TRBV5-1,TRBJ2-1
CASSLAMGQLNTEAFF,TGTGCCAGCAGCTTAGCGATGGGACAGCTGAACACTGAAGCTTTCTTT,TRBD1,NA,TRBV7-9,TRBJ1-1
CASSQGTGEAYEQYF,TGCGCCAGCAGCCAAGGTACAGGTGAAGCCTACGAGCAGTACTTC,NA,few,TRBV4-3,TRBJ2-7
CASSLLQDSNEQFF,TGTGCCAGCAGTTTATTACAGGACAGTAATGAGCAGTTCTTC,NA,once,TRBV28,TRBJ2-1
CASSPRGLAYNEQFF,TGTGCCAGCAGCCCCAGGGGATTGGCCTACAATGAGCAGTTCTTC,NA,NA,TRBV6-2/TRBV6-3,TRBJ2-1
CASSLSGAGVSEAFF,TGTGCCAGCAGCTTATCAGGGGCAGGGGTGTCTGAAGCTTTCTTT,NA,NA,TRBV7-9,TRBJ1-1
CASGDSGTANTEAFF,TGCGCCAGCGGGGACTCCGGGACGGCGAACACTGAAGCTTTCTTT,NA,NA,TRBV10-2,TRBJ1-1
CASSSPRRDSTDTQYF,TGTGCCAGCAGTTCCCCCCGGCGGGATAGCACAGATACGCAGTATTTT,NA,NA,TRBV28,TRBJ2-3
CASKGEKDEQFF,TGTGCCAGCAAAGGGGAAAAGGATGAGCAGTTCTTC,NA,NA,TRBV6-1,TRBJ2-1
CAWSKVQNTEAFF,TGTGCCTGGAGTAAGGTTCAGAACACTGAAGCTTTCTTT,NA,NA,TRBV30,TRBJ1-1
CAISEPVYPAYGYTF,TGTGCCATCAGTGAGCCTGTGTATCCAGCCTATGGCTACACCTTC,NA,NA,TRBV10-3,TRBJ1-2
CASSAPRGRGVNEKLFF,TGTGCCAGCAGTGCCCCCCGTGGGAGGGGGGTAAATGAAAAACTGTTTTTT,NA,NA,TRBV25-1,TRBJ1-4
CASSHTPLPSFGEDYEQYF,TGTGCCAGCAGCCACACCCCCCTACCTTCCTTTGGGGAAGACTACGAGCAGTACTTC,NA,NA,TRBV11-2,TRBJ2-7
CASSPTRQATYEQYF,TGTGCCAGCAGCCCGACCAGACAGGCCACCTACGAGCAGTACTTC,NA,NA,TRBV7-2,TRBJ2-7
CASSAYRGNTQYF,TGTGCCAGTAGTGCCTACAGGGGGAATACGCAGTATTTT,TRBD1,NA,TRBV19,TRBJ2-3
CAWRSHTGNSYNEQFF,TGTGCCTGGAGGTCACATACAGGGAACTCCTACAATGAGCAGTTCTTC,NA,NA,TRBV30,TRBJ2-1
CASSLGAGEVYEQYF,TGTGCCAGCAGCTTAGGGGCCGGGGAAGTCTACGAGCAGTACTTC,NA,NA,TRBV7-2,TRBJ2-7
CASSYGRIAYEQYF,TGTGCCAGCAGTTACGGGAGGATAGCCTACGAGCAGTACTTC,NA,NA,TRBV6-5,TRBJ2-7
CASRPSLQGENTYEQYF,TGTGCCAGCAGGCCCTCCTTACAGGGGGAGAACACCTACGAGCAGTACTTC,TRBD1,NA,TRBV7-9,TRBJ2-7
CASSLSTGGAYNEQFF,TGTGCCAGCAGTTTATCTACAGGGGGCGCGTACAATGAGCAGTTCTTC,TRBD1,NA,TRBV27,TRBJ2-1
CASSISASGMTDTQYF,TGTGCCAGTAGTATTTCGGCTAGCGGGATGACAGATACGCAGTATTTT,TRBD2,NA,TRBV19,TRBJ2-3
CASSPLRGYFAEKLFF,TGTGCCAGCAGCCCCCTAAGAGGTTACTTCGCTGAAAAACTGTTTTTT,NA,NA,TRBV3-1/TRBV3-2,TRBJ1-4
CASSQRGLGGELFF,TGCGCCAGCAGCCAAAGGGGCCTCGGCGGGGAGCTGTTTTTT,NA,NA,TRBV4-1,TRBJ2-2
CAWSVAYSYEQYF,TGTGCCTGGAGTGTGGCGTACTCCTACGAGCAGTACTTC,NA,NA,TRBV30,TRBJ2-7
CASSPRVNTEAFF,TGTGCCAGCAGCCCAAGGGTGAACACTGAAGCTTTCTTT,NA,NA,TRBV9,TRBJ1-1